The sample holds a few counts of the clone carrying this TCR beta chain. Those donating, healthy Caucasian individuals from Russia, were aged about 6 to 100. These data belong to a study of blood T cells in healthy people across ages. Germline CDR1 reads LGHDT; CDR2 reads YNNKEL (reference sequence). V dropped 4 bases and J dropped 5; count of bases not matched to a gene: 6. There are 16 residues in the CDR3. A second PCR, run for about 7 to 11 cycles, used a sample-barcoded 5' primer plus a J-beta primer mix. TCRdb reprocessed the 5' RACE reads via MiXCR and lists one record per CDR3 protein. Among 700,000 to 950,000 distinct CDR3 sequences listed, 35% to 45% were seen once.

V and J are TRBV3-1 and TRBJ2-5, with 14 bases matching TRBD2. This clonotype was sampled from a woman aged 60 to 75 in good health. The sample taken for sequencing was blood. CDR3 sequence (DNA): TGTGCCAGCAGCCCCTCGAGGACTAGCGGGGGGGAGACCCAGTACTTC. This encodes CASSPSRTSGGETQYF.